This T cell receptor (beta chain) originates from a study of blood T cell repertoires in COVID-19 (dated by TCRdb to 2019 to 2021). Regarding the complete study: The collaborator samples originated in the United States, Italy and Spain and spanned the acute and convalescent phases of COVID-19. The prospective study material was composed of cDNA or gDNA derived from T cells, B-cell-depleted T cells, or PBMCs. The dataset comprised deeply sampled blood TCRbeta repertoires from subjects exposed to, actively infected with, or recovered from COVID-19. The repertoires were released in a freely available public database intended as a resource for research on the immune response to SARS-CoV-2. Samples were obtained from the ongoing ImmuneRACE study (first 160 participants) and from about 1,300 subjects provided by 6 global collaborators. A de-identified subject ID, COVID-19 status, age in years and sex were almost always included in the sample metadata. Where available, HLA class I and class II types were taken from metadata supplied by the sample provider and were not determined by assay-based typing.

The collaborating institutions used their own protocols to collect whole blood in K2EDTA tubes. For TCRbeta analysis, collaborator samples were shipped as frozen whole blood, as isolated PBMCs, or as DNA extracted from either sample type. The CDR3 has 12 amino acids, counting the end cysteine and phenylalanine. Only CDR3 DNA remains: 36 bases, in frame from the first base. From a lookup of the germline V gene, CDR1 and CDR2 are ENHRY and SYGVKD. The V end loses 2 bases and the J end loses 8 bases, and a stretch of 9 bases separates them. The study at large found these results: Clinical and demographic metadata were provided uncurated, with the amount varying by source and participant.

TCRbeta CDR3 regions were amplified from genomic DNA by means of the immunoSEQ Assay, a bias-controlled multiplex PCR. The authors' pipeline ran thus. Nucleated cell counts per sample were estimated from amplification of reference gene primers within the assay. To quantify the absolute abundance of each unique TCRbeta CDR3 rearrangement, sequence reads were collapsed and filtered. For each sample, productive Simpson clonality was calculated as the square root of Simpson's diversity index over productive rearrangements. In its TCRdb copy, this immuneACCESS table keeps in-frame sequences only and misses some clones. Where compared with another copy, unresolved V genes explain less than half of these, and the others have no known cause. The V and J calls and clone size are taken from that table; D and trimming were inferred from the DNA. The sample records around 250,000 clones, roughly 89% of which are singletons. Around 3% of the sample lies in the top ten.

For this clone: The antigen this receptor binds is unknown. No base quality information exists; no much larger clone differs at one position.

The clonotype was recovered from a woman under 40 with active or convalescent COVID-19. Sequenced sample: peripheral blood. The chain is made from TRBV10-3 and TRBJ1-2; possibly the D gene is TRBD1, per 5 matching bases. The nucleotides read TGTGCCATCAGTGAGGGAGGGGACGGCTACACCTTC. The resulting protein is CAISEGGDGYTF.